The T cell receptor (beta chain) described here comes from a study of regulatory T cells in long-lasting Graves disease. Study background: Antithyroid drug intake by newly diagnosed Graves' patients had lasted under 3 months. The study, taken as a whole, reports: When disease was persistent, TRBV28, TRBJ1-2 and TRBJ2-5 were the favored segments.

Documented time point: newly diagnosed GD, antithyroid drugs for less than 3 months. Isolated PBMC RNA provided the starting material for the TCR library. The CDR3 is 11 amino acids. Trimming took off 5 bases at V and 7 bases at J, with 8 bases between the two ends. Looked up from germline, CDR1 is SEHNR and CDR2 is FQNEAQ (reference sequence). Building the TCR beta libraries relied on iRepertoire HTBI primers, and CDR3 regions underwent Arm-PCR. TCRdb re-derived calls from the multiplex PCR reads in MiXCR, one entry per CDR3 protein. The sample includes about 540,000 distinct CDR3 sequences, about 13% of them seen just once. This clonotype was recorded a few times. What it recognizes is unknown. These data were also filed under a second study, of T cells in Graves' hyperthyroidism and ophthalmopathy. That study adds: Before onset, by a median of about seven months, the model predicted ophthalmopathy.

The starting material was peripheral blood mononuclear cells (PBMCs), obtained at new diagnosis, from a patient treated with antithyroid drugs. This sequence was found in a man aged 30-40 years with Graves disease. The V call is TRBV7-9, the J call TRBJ1-1, with no clear D. The CDR3 DNA reads as TGTGCCAGCAGCCCCGGGCTTGAAGCTTTCTTT. Translation: CASSPGLEAFF. Using reference TRBV7-9 and TRBJ1-1 for the parts outside the CDR3, the full variable domain is DTGVSQNPRHKITKRGQNVTFRCDPISEHNRLYWYRQTLGQGPEFLTYFQNEAQLEKSRLLSDRFSAERPKGSFSTLEIQRTEQGDSAMYLCASSPGLEAFFGQGTRLTVV.